Presented here are 21 T cell receptor beta chains from one specimen sequenced in a study of lymphopenia after photon versus proton radiotherapy. This table comes from immunoSEQ multiplex PCR, and its TCRdb copy is limited to in-frame clones, with some not included. The sample carries tens of thousands of clones, 84% recorded once. The sample was peripheral blood, taken from a patient treated with proton-based radiotherapy. These receptors all come from a man between 60 and 75 years old with pancreatic cancer.

The V and J genes are TRBV5-8 and TRBJ2-7, with D unclear. V dropped 0 bases and J dropped 7 bases, with 5 bases sitting between them. CDR1 is SGHTS, CDR2 YDEGEE, per germline. The length of the CDR3 is 11 residues. CDR3 amino acids: CASSLAGEQYF. The CDR3 nucleotides read TGTGCCAGCAGCTTGGCCGGGGAGCAGTACTTC.

This chain uses TRBV4-3 with TRBJ2-5; D is unclear. With 1 base removed from V and 2 bases from J, the gap between germline ends came to 5 bases. This CDR3 is 13 amino acids long. From germline, CDR1 is LGHNA and CDR2 YSLEER. CDR3 sequence reads: CASSQGRQETQYF. The CDR3 DNA reads as TGCGCCAGCAGCCAAGGGAGACAAGAGACCCAGTACTTC.

The sample holds one count of this clone. The chain uses TRBV18 and TRBJ2-3; D is unresolved. This CDR3 spans 17 amino acids. CDR1 is KGHSH, CDR2 LQKENI, per germline. V was cut by 1 base and J by 2 bases, with 16 bases left in between. CDR3 coding DNA: TGTGCCAGCTCACCACTTCCCTACCATGGAGCCACAGATACGCAGTATTTT. Encoded protein: CASSPLPYHGATDTQYF.

This clone is a singleton in its sample. The J gene is TRBJ2-1, the V gene TRBV5-1, with 8 bases aligning to TRBD1. This CDR3 comprises 15 residues. Trimming cost V 4 bases and J 4 bases; bases outside gene matches: 7. Germline V gene sequence: CDR1 SGHRS, CDR2 YFSETQ. The CDR3 loop is CASSPRQGQYNEQFF. The CDR3, as DNA: TGCGCCAGCAGCCCTCGACAGGGGCAGTACAATGAGCAGTTCTTC.

V and J are TRBV4-3 and TRBJ2-7; 7 nucleotides align to TRBD2. Germline trimming cut 4 bases from V and 2 bases from J; bases unmatched to any gene: 8. The CDR3 has 15 amino acids. CDR1 and CDR2 (germline): LGHNA, YSLEER. The CDR3 DNA reads as TGCGCCAGCAGCCCCTCCCCAACTAGCGCCTACGAGCAGTACTTC. This gives the protein CASSPSPTSAYEQYF.

CDR3 coding DNA: TGTGCCAGCAGTGAAAACATCCTTGGGGGCGAGCAGTACTTC. Its translation: CASSENILGGEQYF. The genes are TRBV6-1 and TRBJ2-7, with D perhaps TRBD1 or TRBD2 (5 bases each). V was clipped by 2 bases and J by 6 bases, with 14 bases between them. The CDR3 totals 14 residues. Per the germline V gene, CDR1 is MNHNS and CDR2 is SASEGT.

Details on this clone: Sequence at one end of the junction differs from germline and may be a read error. The CDR3 nucleotides read TGTGCCAGCAGCCTAGCGGGACTAGGGGAGACCCAGTACTTC. It specifies CASSLAGLGETQYF. The J gene is TRBJ2-5, the V gene TRBV7-2; TRBD2 aligns across 9 bases. CDR1 is SGHTA and CDR2 is FQGNSA in the germline V gene. The CDR3 has 14 residues.

This clone was counted between two and nine times. The chain uses TRBV6-5 and TRBJ1-2; D unresolved. The length of the CDR3 is 15 residues. CDR1 MNHEY and CDR2 SVGAGI come from the germline V gene. V gave up 0 bases and J gave up 8 bases, with 16 bases separating them. The CDR3 loop is CASSYSNPGRGGYTF. CDR3 DNA sequence: TGTGCCAGCAGTTACTCGAATCCCGGGCGAGGAGGCTACACCTTC.

In this sample, this clone turned up a few times. The chain links TRBV29-1 to TRBJ1-1, with TRBD1 as a possible D gene (6 bases). There are 13 residues in the CDR3. Germline V CDR1 and CDR2: SQVTM, ANQGSEA. Trimming removed 4 bases from V and 5 bases from J, with 14 bases in between. CDR3 in DNA: TGCAGCGTTGTTAGGGGGGCCCCTACTGAAGCTTTCTTT. Its protein is CSVVRGAPTEAFF.

CDR3 loop: CASSLLDGGYTF. DNA of the CDR3: TGTGCCAGCAGTTTGCTAGACGGAGGCTACACCTTC. The V call is TRBV28, the J call TRBJ1-2; D is uncertain. Trimming took 3 bases from V and 8 from J, leaving 10 bases between them. The CDR3 spans 12 residues. Looked up from germline, CDR1 is MDHEN and CDR2 is SYDVKM.

This chain connects TRBV18 to TRBJ2-2, with 7 positions matching TRBD1. Losses at the gene ends were 2 bases for V and 7 bases for J; bases not matched to a gene: 7. The CDR3 runs 15 residues. Germline V gene sequence: CDR1 KGHSH, CDR2 LQKENI. Here the CDR3 reads CASSPERGRNGELFF. CDR3 DNA: TGTGCCAGCTCACCAGAAAGGGGGCGCAACGGGGAGCTGTTTTTT. Full variable domain (missing parts from reference TRBV18 and TRBJ2-2): NAGVMQNPRHLVRRRGQEARLRCSPMKGHSHVYWYRQLPEEGLKFMVYLQKENIIDESGMPKERFSAEFPKEGPSILRIQQVVRGDSAAYFCASSPERGRNGELFFGEGSRLTVL.

The chain is built from TRBV4-3 and TRBJ1-2; the D gene is possibly TRBD1 (5 bases). Trimming shortened V by 0 bases and J by 3 bases, and 11 bases separated the two germline ends. This CDR3 region has 15 residues. Looked up from germline, CDR1 is LGHNA and CDR2 is YSLEER. Here the CDR3 reads CASSQDLGGDYGYTF. CDR3 sequence (DNA): TGCGCCAGCAGCCAAGATCTCGGGGGGGACTATGGCTACACCTTC.

The chain uses TRBV6-4 and TRBJ1-4; D call uncertain. This CDR3 is built from 15 residues. Trimming took 2 bases from V and 0 from J, leaving 7 bases between them. In germline, CDR1 is MRHNA, CDR2 SNTAGT. The CDR3 region has the DNA TGTGCCAGCAGTGACGAGGCAGCAACTAATGAAAAACTGTTTTTT. It codes for CASSDEAATNEKLFF.

The table lists this clone with a few counts. The V call is TRBV4-1, the J call TRBJ1-5; TRBD1 matches 7 bases. This CDR3 has 13 residues. Trimming removed 4 bases from V and 6 bases from J; junction bases left unmatched: 3. Germline-derived CDR1 and CDR2 are MGHRA and YSYEKL. CDR3 DNA sequence: TGCGCCAGCAGCCCGACAGGGAGTCAGCCCCAGCATTTT. This sequence encodes CASSPTGSQPQHF.

The chain links TRBV2 to TRBJ1-6, with TRBD1 matching 10 bases. The V gene end was trimmed by 6 bases and the J gene end by 11 bases; junction bases not matched to a gene: 13. This CDR3 is 16 amino acids long. The germline V gene has CDR1 SNHLY and CDR2 FYNNEI. CDR3 in DNA: TGTGCCAGCAGGGACCAACCGGGACAGGGGACGACACCCCTCCACTTT. Translating it yields CASRDQPGQGTTPLHF. The whole variable domain, remainder taken from reference TRBV2 and TRBJ1-6, is EPEVTQTPSHQVTQMGQEVILRCVPISNHLYFYWYRQILGQKVEFLVSFYNNEISEKSEIFDDQFSVERPDGSNFTLKIRSTKLEDSAMYFCASRDQPGQGTTPLHFGNGTRLTVT.

The chain is built from TRBV7-8 and TRBJ2-7, with 7 positions matching TRBD1. V dropped 5 bases and J dropped 2; count of bases not matched to a gene: 6. Germline V gene data show CDR1 as SGHVS and CDR2 as FQNEAQ. The CDR3 extends over 14 amino acids. CDR3 protein: CASSLRDRAYEQYF. In DNA form, the CDR3 reads TGTGCCAGCAGCCTCCGGGACAGAGCCTACGAGCAGTACTTC.

The genes are TRBV5-4 and TRBJ2-2, with 7 bases that match TRBD1. With V trimmed by 4 bases and J by 0 bases, 9 bases remained unmatched. The germline gives CDR1 SGHNT, CDR2 YYREEE (reference sequence). The CDR3 covers 17 residues. The CDR3 sequence is CASSRPGTEANTGELFF. The DNA for the CDR3 is TGTGCCAGCAGCCGTCCCGGGACAGAAGCGAACACCGGGGAGCTGTTTTTT.

Remarks on this clone: The same CDR3 is also encoded by other DNA sequences in this sample. J is TRBJ1-2 and V is TRBV28; no reliable D call. The CDR3 length is 12 residues. The V and J ends lost 3 bases and 4 bases respectively, with 6 bases between them. Germline loops: CDR1 MDHEN, CDR2 SYDVKM. Written as DNA, the CDR3 is TGTGCCAGCAGTTTTGGGTCCTATGGCTACACCTTC. Its protein product is CASSFGSYGYTF.

This clone was recorded a few times. This chain uses TRBV10-3 with TRBJ2-7; D uncertain. Trimming took 4 bases from V and 2 from J, leaving 18 bases between them. CDR1 ENHRY and CDR2 SYGVKD come from the germline V gene. The CDR3 has 16 amino acids. CDR3 in amino acids: CAISGQHSSLPYEQYF. The DNA of the CDR3 is TGTGCCATCAGTGGGCAACACTCTTCATTACCCTACGAGCAGTACTTC.

The rearrangement joins TRBV5-1 to TRBJ2-3, with D unclear. This CDR3 is 12 amino acids long. CDR1 is SGHRS, CDR2 YFSETQ, per germline. V was cut by 4 bases and J by 2 bases, with 5 bases left in between. CDR3 in amino acids: CASSQVTDTQYF. In DNA form, the CDR3 reads TGCGCCAGCAGCCAAGTCACAGATACGCAGTATTTT.

This chain joins TRBV10-2 and TRBJ2-2; D is possibly TRBD1 (6 bases). CDR3 length equals 13 residues. The germline V and J ends were trimmed by 11 bases and 3 bases, with 13 bases remaining between them. The germline gives CDR1 WSHSY, CDR2 SAAADI. The CDR3 DNA sequence: TGCGCCGCAGGGGAGTTGCACACCGGGGAGCTGTTTTTT. This codes for CAAGELHTGELFF.